The T cell receptor beta chain described here comes from a study of Graves' ophthalmopathy and Graves' hyperthyroidism. The sequenced template was RNA, covering the TCR beta CDR3 region. After a first-round RT-PCR with HTBI primers, a second-round multiplex PCR was run. TCRdb re-called the multiplex PCR reads through MiXCR, storing one row per CDR3 protein. Of 600,000 to 950,000 distinct CDR3 sequences listed, approximately 40% are singletons. This clonotype was found a few times. The CDR3 sequence is 15 residues long. After removal of 1 base from V and 6 bases from J, the junction contained 5 bases not matched to a gene. All donors with ophthalmopathy were recorded as having moderate-to-severe activity, CAS ≥3, NOSPECS ≥4 and a duration under 3 months. Patients were excluded if they had other autoimmune diseases or uncontrolled infections, and likewise if pregnancy or lactation applied. Diagnosis used clinical symptoms, serum thyroxine, TRAb, thyroid ultrasound and orbital computed tomography.

Sequenced input: peripheral blood. The V call is TRBV12-3 or TRBV12-4, the J call TRBJ1-4, with 7 bases that match TRBD1. The origin of this receptor is an adult man with Graves' ophthalmopathy. As DNA, the CDR3 is TGTGCCAGCAGTTTAGGCGGGACAGCTTATGAAAAACTGTTTTTT. It encodes CASSLGGTAYEKLFF.